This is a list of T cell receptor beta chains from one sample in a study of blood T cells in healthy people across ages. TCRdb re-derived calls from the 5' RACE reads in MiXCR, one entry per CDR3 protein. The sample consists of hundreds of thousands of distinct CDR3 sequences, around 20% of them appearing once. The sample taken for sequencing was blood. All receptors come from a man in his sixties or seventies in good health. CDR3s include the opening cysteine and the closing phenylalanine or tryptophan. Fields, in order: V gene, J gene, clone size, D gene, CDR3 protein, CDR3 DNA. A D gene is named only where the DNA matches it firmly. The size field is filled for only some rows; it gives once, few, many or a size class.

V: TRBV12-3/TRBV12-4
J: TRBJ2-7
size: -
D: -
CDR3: CASSLGMGEQYF
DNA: TGTGCCAGCAGTTTGGGTATGGGCGAGCAGTACTTC

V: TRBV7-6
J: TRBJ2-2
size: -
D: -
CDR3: CASSPGVRPGTGELFF
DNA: TGTGCCAGCAGCCCCGGGGTGAGACCGGGGACCGGGGAGCTGTTTTTT

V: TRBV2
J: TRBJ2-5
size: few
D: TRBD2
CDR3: CASSGTSGERETQYF
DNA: TGTGCCAGCAGTGGGACTAGCGGAGAGAGAGAGACCCAGTACTTC

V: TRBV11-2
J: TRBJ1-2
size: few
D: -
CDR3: CASSAQGNGYTF
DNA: TGTGCCAGCAGCGCACAGGGCAATGGCTACACCTTC

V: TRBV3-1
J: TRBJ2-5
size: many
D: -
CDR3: CASSQWNGGYQETQYF
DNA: TGTGCCAGCAGCCAATGGAACGGCGGTTACCAAGAGACCCAGTACTTC

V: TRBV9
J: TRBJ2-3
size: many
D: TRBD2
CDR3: CASSERLAGIDTQYF
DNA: TGTGCCAGCAGCGAACGACTAGCGGGAATAGATACGCAGTATTTT

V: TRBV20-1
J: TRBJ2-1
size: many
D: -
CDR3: CSAREVGGEYNEQFF
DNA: TGCAGTGCTAGAGAAGTGGGCGGAGAGTACAATGAGCAGTTCTTC

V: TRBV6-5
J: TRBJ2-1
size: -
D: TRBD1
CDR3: CASSYGTGGISYNEQFF
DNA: TGTGCCAGCAGTTACGGGACAGGGGGAATATCCTACAATGAGCAGTTCTTC

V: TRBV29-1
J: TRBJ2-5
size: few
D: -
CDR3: CSVVQVDQYF
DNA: TGCAGCGTTGTCCAGGTGGACCAGTACTTC

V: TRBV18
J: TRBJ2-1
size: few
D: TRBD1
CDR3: CASSPPSGQQYNEQFF
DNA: TGTGCCAGCTCACCACCGTCGGGACAGCAATACAATGAGCAGTTCTTC

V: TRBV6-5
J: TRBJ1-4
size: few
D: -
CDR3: CASRPGSLGEKLFF
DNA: TGTGCCAGCCGACCGGGCTCGCTTGGCGAAAAACTGTTTTTT

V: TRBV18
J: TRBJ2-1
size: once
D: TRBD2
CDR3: CASSQGTTVDYNEQFF
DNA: TGTGCCAGCTCACAAGGGACTACAGTTGACTACAATGAGCAGTTCTTC

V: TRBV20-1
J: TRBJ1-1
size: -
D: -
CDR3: CSASRGASTEAFF
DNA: TGCAGTGCTAGCCGGGGAGCGAGCACTGAAGCTTTCTTT

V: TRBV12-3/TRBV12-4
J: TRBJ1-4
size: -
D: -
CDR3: CASSPIYSTWTERLFF
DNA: TGTGCCAGCAGTCCTATATATAGTACCTGGACTGAAAGACTGTTTTTT

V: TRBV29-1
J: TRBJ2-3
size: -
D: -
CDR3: CSVGQGGSDTQYF
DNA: TGCAGCGTTGGACAGGGAGGTTCAGATACGCAGTATTTT

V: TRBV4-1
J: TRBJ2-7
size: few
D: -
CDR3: CASSQSGGEQYF
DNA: TGCGCCAGCAGCCAGTCAGGCGGCGAGCAGTACTTC

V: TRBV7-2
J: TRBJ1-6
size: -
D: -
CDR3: CASSLGRGNSPLHF
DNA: TGTGCCAGCAGCTTAGGCCGGGGAAATTCACCCCTCCACTTT

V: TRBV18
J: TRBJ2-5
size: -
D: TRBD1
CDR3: CASSTGTGEFF
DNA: TGTGCCAGCTCAACCGGGACAGGGGAGTTCTTC

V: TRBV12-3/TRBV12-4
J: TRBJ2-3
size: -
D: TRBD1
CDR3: CASSPDRAKTDTQYF
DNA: TGTGCCAGCAGTCCGGACAGGGCTAAAACAGATACGCAGTATTTT

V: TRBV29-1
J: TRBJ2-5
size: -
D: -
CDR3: CSGGAGRETQYF
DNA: TGCAGCGGGGGGGCAGGGCGAGAGACCCAGTACTTC

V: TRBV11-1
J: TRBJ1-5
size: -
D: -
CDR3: CASTLGGAGHQPQHF
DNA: TGTGCCAGCACCCTCGGTGGGGCAGGCCATCAGCCCCAGCATTTT

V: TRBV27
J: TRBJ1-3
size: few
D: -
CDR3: CASSPLNPEAHSGNTIYF
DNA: TGTGCCAGCAGTCCCCTCAACCCGGAGGCTCACTCTGGAAACACCATATATTTT

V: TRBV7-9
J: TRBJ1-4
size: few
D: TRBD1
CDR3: CASSYIEGAGGEKLFF
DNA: TGTGCCAGCAGCTACATCGAGGGGGCCGGTGGTGAAAAACTGTTTTTT

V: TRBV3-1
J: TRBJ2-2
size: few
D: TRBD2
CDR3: CASSHRLAGETGELFF
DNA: TGTGCCAGCAGCCACCGACTAGCGGGGGAAACCGGGGAGCTGTTTTTT

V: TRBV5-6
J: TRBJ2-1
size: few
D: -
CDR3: CASRTKQNEQFF
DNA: TGTGCCAGCAGAACCAAACAAAATGAGCAGTTCTTC

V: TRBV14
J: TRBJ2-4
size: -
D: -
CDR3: CASSQDGGQSF
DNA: TGTGCCAGCAGCCAAGATGGCGGGCAGTCCTTC

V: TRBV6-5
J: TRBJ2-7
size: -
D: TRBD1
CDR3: CASSQGAQEQYF
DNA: TGTGCCAGCAGCCAGGGGGCCCAGGAGCAGTACTTC

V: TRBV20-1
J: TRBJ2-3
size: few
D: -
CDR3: CSSSGASQTSGSADTQYF
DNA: -

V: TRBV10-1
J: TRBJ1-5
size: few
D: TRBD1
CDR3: CASSDGVRGGESNQPQHF
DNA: TGCGCCAGCAGTGATGGGGTCAGGGGGGGCGAGAGCAATCAGCCCCAGCATTTT

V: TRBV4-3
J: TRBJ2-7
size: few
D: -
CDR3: CASSQDLAGNEQYF
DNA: TGCGCCAGCAGCCAAGATCTTGCGGGAAACGAGCAGTACTTC

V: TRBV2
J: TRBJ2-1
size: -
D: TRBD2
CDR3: CASSGGTSGSYGEQFF
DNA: TGTGCCAGCAGTGGAGGCACTAGCGGGAGTTACGGGGAGCAGTTCTTC

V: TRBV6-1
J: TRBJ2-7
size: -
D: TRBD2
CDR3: CASSPRGETSGSMYEQYF
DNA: TGTGCCAGCAGTCCCCGGGGGGAGACTAGCGGGAGTATGTACGAGCAGTACTTC

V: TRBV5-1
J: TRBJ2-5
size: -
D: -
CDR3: CASGGQETQYF
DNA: TGCGCCAGCGGGGGTCAAGAGACCCAGTACTTC

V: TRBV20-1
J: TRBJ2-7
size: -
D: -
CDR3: CSAGDFGSSGYERYF
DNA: TGCAGTGCTGGAGATTTCGGGAGTAGTGGATACGAGCGGTACTTC

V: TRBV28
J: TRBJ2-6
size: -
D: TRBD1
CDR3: CASSLWTGGRANVLTF
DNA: TGTGCCAGCAGTTTGTGGACAGGAGGAAGGGCCAACGTCCTGACTTTC

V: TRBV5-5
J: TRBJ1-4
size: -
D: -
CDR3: CASSYRDTEEKLFF
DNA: TGTGCCAGCAGCTACCGGGACACCGAAGAAAAACTGTTTTTT

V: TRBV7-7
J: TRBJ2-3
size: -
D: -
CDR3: CASREPGTSSTDTQYF
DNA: TGTGCTAGCAGGGAACCAGGGACCTCTAGCACAGATACGCAGTATTTT

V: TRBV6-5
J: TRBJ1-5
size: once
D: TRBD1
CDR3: CASRRQGASNQPQHF
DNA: TGTGCCAGCAGGAGACAGGGGGCAAGCAATCAGCCCCAGCATTTT

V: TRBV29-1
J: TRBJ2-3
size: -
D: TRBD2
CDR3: CGVEGDSGTSTDTQYF
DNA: TGCGGCGTTGAAGGGGATAGCGGGACTAGCACAGATACGCAGTATTTT

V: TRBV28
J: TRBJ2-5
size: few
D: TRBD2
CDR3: CASTQSPTSVETQYF
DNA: TGTGCCAGCACCCAGTCCCCCACTAGCGTGGAGACCCAGTACTTC

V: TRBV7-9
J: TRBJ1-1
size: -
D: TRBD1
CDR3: CASTYDRGDTEAFF
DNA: TGTGCCAGCACCTATGACAGGGGGGACACTGAAGCTTTCTTT

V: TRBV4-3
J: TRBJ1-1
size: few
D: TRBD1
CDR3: CASSQTQDRGDTEAFF
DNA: TGCGCCAGCAGCCAAACCCAGGACAGGGGGGACACTGAAGCTTTCTTT

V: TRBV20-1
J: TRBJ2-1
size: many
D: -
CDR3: CSARARPGNEQFF
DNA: TGCAGTGCTAGAGCTAGACCGGGGAATGAGCAGTTCTTC

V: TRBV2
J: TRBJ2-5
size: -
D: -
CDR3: CASGAAQRGFQETQYF
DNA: TGTGCCAGCGGTGCCGCACAACGGGGATTCCAAGAGACCCAGTACTTC

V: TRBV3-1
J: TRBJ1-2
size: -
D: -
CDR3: CASSQDPHGYTF
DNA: TGTGCCAGCAGCCAAGATCCCCATGGCTACACCTTC

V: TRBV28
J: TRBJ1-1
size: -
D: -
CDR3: CASSLRVYDTEAFF
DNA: TGTGCCAGCAGTTTACGAGTTTACGACACTGAAGCTTTCTTT

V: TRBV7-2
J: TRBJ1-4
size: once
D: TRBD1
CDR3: CASSGTGVTNEKLFF
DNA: TGTGCCAGCAGCGGGACAGGGGTAACTAATGAAAAACTGTTTTTT

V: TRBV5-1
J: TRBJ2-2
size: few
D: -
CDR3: CASSPSASGNTGELFF
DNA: TGCGCCAGCAGCCCGTCGGCCAGCGGGAACACCGGGGAGCTGTTTTTT

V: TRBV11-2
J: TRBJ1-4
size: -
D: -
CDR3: CASSLGSRGSANEKLFF
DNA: TGTGCCAGCAGCTTAGGCTCCAGGGGCTCAGCTAATGAAAAACTGTTTTTT

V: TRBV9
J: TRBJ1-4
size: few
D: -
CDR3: CASSVEPGINEKLFF
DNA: TGTGCCAGCAGCGTAGAACCGGGAATTAATGAAAAACTGTTTTTT